Following are 5 T cell receptor beta chains from one sample sequenced in a study of beta chain features in type 1 diabetes. Expressed TCRB transcripts were sequenced because the entire RNA isolate underwent reverse transcription. Generated by immunoSEQ multiplex PCR, the TCRdb table keeps only in-frame clones and is missing some. The data contain about 290,000 clones, about 8% of them singletons. Specimen: central memory CD4+ T cells from blood. These receptors came from a woman aged 18-35 years in good health.

The table lists this clone with a few counts. The chain carries TRBV30 and TRBJ2-3, with D tentatively TRBD2 (7 bases). Germline V gene sequence: CDR1 GTSNPN, CDR2 SVGIG (reference sequence). CDR3 length equals 15 residues. Deletions cut 7 bases from V and 0 bases from J, with 17 bases between. CDR3 sequence reads: CASPRKGGSTDTQYF. The CDR3 DNA sequence: TGTGCCTCACCCCGAAAGGGGGGGAGCACAGATACGCAGTATTTT.

This rearrangement joins TRBV28 to TRBJ1-2; a weak D match, TRBD1 (5 bases). V was shortened by 7 bases and J by 4 bases, with 10 bases between the two germline ends. There are 12 residues in the CDR3. The germline V gene has CDR1 MDHEN and CDR2 SYDVKM. CDR3 residues: CASTAGLYGYTF. CDR3 DNA sequence: TGTGCCAGCACCGCGGGACTCTATGGCTACACCTTC.

V gene TRBV5-6 combines with J gene TRBJ1-2; D call uncertain. Germline CDR1 reads SGHDT; CDR2 reads YYEEEE. The CDR3 sequence is 17 residues long. Trimming shortened V by 3 bases and J by 2 bases, and 20 bases separated the two germline ends. The chain's CDR3 is CASSSIIPRARNYGYTF. The CDR3 DNA is TGTGCCAGCAGCTCAATTATTCCTAGGGCAAGGAACTATGGCTACACCTTC.

The rearrangement links TRBV7-2 to TRBJ1-2; D ambiguous. There are 13 residues in the CDR3. Germline V gene data show CDR1 as SGHTA and CDR2 as FQGNSA. Trimming removed 2 bases from V and 12 bases from J, with 16 bases in between. CDR3 DNA: TGTGCCAGCAGCTTACTAAGGGAGATGCCACACACCTTC. Its protein product is CASSLLREMPHTF.

The table lists this clone with a few counts. The chain joins TRBV2 to TRBJ1-2; D is ambiguous. Germline CDR1 reads SNHLY; CDR2 reads FYNNEI. V was pared by 1 base and J by 1 base, with 10 bases between. The length of the CDR3 is 15 residues. CDR3 nucleotides: TGTGCCAGCAGTGAAGAGAGAACCATTAACTATGGCTACACCTTC. Translation gives CASSEERTINYGYTF.